Listed below are T cell receptor beta chains from one sample, sequenced in a study of blood T cell repertoires in COVID-19. TCRdb's copy holds only in-frame clones and misses some; the assay was immunoSEQ multiplex PCR. The sample gives 150,000 to 190,000 clones, around 83% of which show up once; 8% to 9% is in the top ten. Sequenced sample: peripheral blood. Receptor source: a woman aged 55-70 years with COVID-19, enrolled during active disease. Each CDR3 is given with its conserved first and last residue. The D gene is left open where the match is weak. Clone sizes are given selectively: once, few, many, or a class where the clone is expanded.

d_call clone_size j_call v_call cdr3_nt cdr3_aa
TRBD1 . TRBJ1-4 TRBV9 TGTGCCAGCAGCGCTGGCAGGGGGGATGAAAAACTGTTTTTT CASSAGRGDEKLFF
TRBD1 once TRBJ2-7 TRBV9 TGTGCCAGCAGCCCGGGACAGGGCGCCTACGAGCAGTACTTC CASSPGQGAYEQYF
TRBD2 . TRBJ2-3 TRBV20-1 TGCAGTGCTAGTGACAGACTAGCGGGAGGGCCAGATACGCAGTATTTT CSASDRLAGGPDTQYF
. once TRBJ2-1 TRBV6-5 TGTGCCAGCAGTTACATCGGTTATAATGAGCAGTTCTTC CASSYIGYNEQFF
TRBD2 . TRBJ2-3 TRBV6-4 TGTGCCAGCGCTTCTGGAGCGGGGGCCACAGATACGCAGTATTTT CASASGAGATDTQYF
. few TRBJ1-3 TRBV10-3 TGTGCCATCAATACCAGTCGCTCTGGAAACACCATATATTTT CAINTSRSGNTIYF
TRBD2 . TRBJ2-1 TRBV4-1 TGCGCCAGCAGCTCCGCGGGGGGGCGGTTCGGTGAGCAGTTCTTC CASSSAGGRFGEQFF
TRBD1 . TRBJ1-6 TRBV5-1 TGCGCCAGCAGCTTGGAGGGACAGTATTCACCCCTCCACTTT CASSLEGQYSPLHF
. once TRBJ2-5 TRBV5-1 TGCGCCAGCAGCTTGGGTCGCCAAGAGACCCAGTACTTC CASSLGRQETQYF
. . TRBJ1-6 TRBV6-5 TGTGCCAGCAGTTACTTAGGACTAAGATCACCCCTCCACTTT CASSYLGLRSPLHF
. . TRBJ2-5 TRBV7-3 TGTGCCAGCAGCTTAGGCGTCGGGGGAGAGACCCAGTACTTC CASSLGVGGETQYF
TRBD1 . TRBJ1-5 TRBV19 TGTGCCAGTAGCCCCGGGACAGGGAGTCAGCCCCAGCATTTT CASSPGTGSQPQHF
. . TRBJ1-1 TRBV9 TGTGCCAGCAGCGTAGGTACCGGGACATTGAACACTGAAGCTTTCTTT CASSVGTGTLNTEAFF
TRBD2 . TRBJ2-5 TRBV7-2 TGTGCCAGCAGCTTAGTGTCTAGCGGGAGGTATGTGGAGACCCAGTACTTC CASSLVSSGRYVETQYF
TRBD1 . TRBJ1-2 TRBV6-5 TGTGCCAGCACGGCTGACAGGGCAGGCTATGGCTACACCTTC CASTADRAGYGYTF
. . TRBJ1-1 TRBV18 TGTGCCAGCTCAATTATTAACACTGAAGCTTTCTTT CASSIINTEAFF
. . TRBJ2-1 TRBV5-1 TGCGCCAGCAGCGCAGGAGTTCGGGGTAATGAGCAGTTCTTC CASSAGVRGNEQFF
TRBD1 . TRBJ1-2 TRBV3-1/TRBV3-2 TGTGCCAGCAGCCAAAACAGGGGTTGGGTTGGCTACACCTTC CASSQNRGWVGYTF
. . TRBJ2-1 TRBV9 TGTGCCAGCAGCGTAGACGGGGAGAGCTACAATGAGCAGTTCTTC CASSVDGESYNEQFF
. . TRBJ1-2 TRBV5-1 TGCGCCAGCAGCTTGAGGGAGAACTATGGCTACACCTTC CASSLRENYGYTF
. . TRBJ2-5 TRBV7-9 TGTGCCAGCAGTACCCGGGAGACCCAGTACTTC CASSTRETQYF
. . TRBJ1-1 TRBV4-2 TGTGCCAGCAGCCAACCTTCGGAGACTGAAGCTTTCTTT CASSQPSETEAFF
. . TRBJ1-1 TRBV5-1 TGCGCCAGCCACCGGGGGAGCTTGGGCACTGAAGCTTTCTTT CASHRGSLGTEAFF
. . TRBJ1-2 TRBV28 TGTGCCAGCAGCGGGGGGTACGGCTACACCTTC CASSGGYGYTF
. . TRBJ2-3 TRBV4-1 TGCGCCAGCAGCCAAGGACTATCCCTGGATACGCAGTATTTT CASSQGLSLDTQYF
TRBD2 . TRBJ2-1 TRBV7-3 TGTGCCAGCAGCTTAGCTGTAGGACTAGGATACAATGAGCAGTTCTTC CASSLAVGLGYNEQFF